This T cell receptor beta chain is from a study of blood T cell repertoires in COVID-19. Study details: T cells, B-cell-depleted T cells, or PBMCs provided the cDNA or gDNA that served as material.

Authors' data handling: The assay estimated nucleated cells by amplifying reference gene primers. Repertoires were generated with immunoSEQ multiplex PCR, while TCRdb's copy carries only in-frame clones and drops some. The V and J calls and clone size come from that table; D and trimming were worked out from the DNA. The table lists hundreds of thousands of clones, about 87% of them singletons. This CDR3 is built from 16 residues. With V trimmed by 5 bases and J by 8 bases, 14 bases remained unmatched. Germline CDR1 reads SGHTA; CDR2 reads FQGNSA. Two negative PCRs, clearance, or symptom resolution characterized the recovered Cohort 3 donors.

The chain recombines TRBV7-2 with TRBJ2-1; 8 bases line up with TRBD2. This TCR was recovered from a woman between 50 and 59 years old who had recovered from COVID-19. The specimen was PBMCs or T cells enriched from blood (not recorded which). CDR3 in DNA: TGTGCCAGCAGCCGTTTTCTAGCGGGTAGGATCGATGAGCAGTTCTTC. The encoded protein is CASSRFLAGRIDEQFF.